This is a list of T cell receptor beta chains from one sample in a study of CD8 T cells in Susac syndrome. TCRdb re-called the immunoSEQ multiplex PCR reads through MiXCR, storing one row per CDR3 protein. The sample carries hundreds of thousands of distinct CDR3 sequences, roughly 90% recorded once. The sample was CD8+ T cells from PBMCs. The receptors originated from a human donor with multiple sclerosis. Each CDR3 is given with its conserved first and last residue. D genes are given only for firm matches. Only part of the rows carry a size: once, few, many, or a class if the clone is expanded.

CASRVIPGQYYEQYF	TGTGCCAGCAGGGTCATTCCGGGACAGTACTACGAGCAGTACTTC	.	TRBD1	TRBV27	TRBJ2-7
CASSWARGRNEQYF	TGCGCCAGCAGCTGGGCCCGGGGGCGGAACGAGCAGTACTTC	.	.	TRBV5-1	TRBJ2-7
CSARDQDRRALIKTQYF	TGCAGTGCTAGAGATCAAGATCGGCGGGCCCTCATAAAGACCCAGTACTTC	.	.	TRBV20-1	TRBJ2-5
CASGTGGIDEQFF	TGTGCCAGCGGGACAGGGGGCATTGATGAGCAGTTCTTC	once	TRBD1	TRBV25-1	TRBJ2-1
CSVEDLYGYTF	TGCAGCGTTGAAGATCTCTATGGCTACACCTTC	once	.	TRBV29-1	TRBJ1-2
CASSDGIDTGELFF	TGTGCCAGCAGTGACGGGATCGACACCGGGGAGCTGTTTTTT	.	.	TRBV25-1	TRBJ2-2
CASSLGETQYF	TGTGCCAGCAGCTTAGGGGAGACCCAGTACTTC	many	.	TRBV12-3/TRBV12-4	TRBJ2-5
CASNWGNTGELFF	TGTGCCAGCAATTGGGGAAACACCGGGGAGCTGTTTTTT	.	.	TRBV27	TRBJ2-2
CSVDIGGTAGELFF	TGCAGCGTTGATATAGGGGGGACGGCCGGGGAGCTGTTTTTT	.	.	TRBV29-1	TRBJ2-2
CASSVTGFSYEQYF	TGTGCCAGCAGTGTGACAGGGTTCTCCTACGAGCAGTACTTC	once	TRBD1	TRBV25-1	TRBJ2-7
CASSFRNTGELFF	TGTGCCAGCAGCTTTCGGAACACCGGGGAGCTGTTTTTT	.	.	TRBV7-2	TRBJ2-2
CAWSDRDSGDEQYF	TGTGCCTGGAGCGACAGGGACAGTGGAGACGAGCAGTACTTC	.	TRBD1	TRBV30	TRBJ2-7
CASSLFADGPYEQYF	TGTGCCAGCAGTTTATTCGCCGACGGCCCCTACGAGCAGTACTTC	.	.	TRBV27	TRBJ2-7
CASRWEVGNEQFF	TGTGCCAGCAGGTGGGAAGTCGGGAATGAGCAGTTCTTC	.	.	TRBV7-9	TRBJ2-1
CASSLSGNLGNSPLHF	TGTGCCAGCAGCCTTTCCGGGAATTTGGGCAATTCACCCCTCCACTTT	.	.	TRBV27	TRBJ1-6
CASSLLGGTGETQYF	TGTGCCAGCAGTTTGTTGGGGGGTACTGGGGAGACCCAGTACTTC	.	.	TRBV28	TRBJ2-5
CASSQEFVRETQYF	TGCGCCAGCAGCCAAGAATTTGTTCGCGAGACCCAGTACTTC	.	.	TRBV4-1	TRBJ2-5
CSAIGTRFYEQYF	TGCAGTGCCATCGGGACAAGATTTTACGAGCAGTACTTC	.	.	TRBV20-1	TRBJ2-7
CASSYGTSSETQYF	TGTGCCAGCAGTTACGGGACTAGTTCCGAGACCCAGTACTTC	.	TRBD2	TRBV6-2/TRBV6-3	TRBJ2-5
CASSFGQPSGANVLTF	TGTGCCAGCAGTTTTGGGCAGCCCTCTGGGGCCAACGTCCTGACTTTC	.	.	TRBV27	TRBJ2-6
CASSGGGANYGYTF	TGTGCCAGCAGCGGGGGAGGGGCTAACTATGGCTACACCTTC	.	.	TRBV9	TRBJ1-2
CASNGGGPNTEAFF	TGTGCCAGCAACGGGGGTGGGCCGAACACTGAAGCTTTCTTT	.	.	TRBV7-8	TRBJ1-1
CSAPSRSRQGPYEQYF	TGCAGTGCCCCATCAAGGTCTCGACAGGGGCCCTACGAGCAGTACTTC	once	TRBD1	TRBV20-1	TRBJ2-7
CASSVQKGQGASHEQYF	TGTGCCAGCAGCGTTCAAAAGGGTCAGGGGGCTTCCCACGAGCAGTACTTC	.	TRBD1	TRBV7-9	TRBJ2-7
CASSGAAYGYTF	TGTGCCAGCAGCGGCGCGGCCTATGGCTACACCTTC	once	.	TRBV9	TRBJ1-2
CASSDSYNSPLHF	TGTGCCAGCAGTGACAGCTATAATTCACCCCTCCACTTT	.	.	TRBV2	TRBJ1-6
CASRDRVSTNEKLFF	TGTGCCAGTAGGGACAGGGTTTCGACTAATGAAAAACTGTTTTTT	.	TRBD1	TRBV28	TRBJ1-4
CASSWGQPYNEQFF	TGTGCCAGTAGTTGGGGGCAACCTTACAATGAGCAGTTCTTC	.	.	TRBV19	TRBJ2-1
CASRTGTFNDYGYTF	TGTGCCAGCAGGACCGGGACGTTCAATGACTATGGCTACACCTTC	.	.	TRBV7-9	TRBJ1-2
CASSQVGGSYMNTEAFF	TGTGCCAGCAGCCAAGTCGGGGGCTCCTACATGAACACTGAAGCTTTCTTT	.	.	TRBV4-2	TRBJ1-1
CASSVRDPRGGNEQFF	TGTGCCAGCAGCGTCCGGGACCCAAGGGGCGGAAATGAGCAGTTCTTC	.	.	TRBV9	TRBJ2-1
CASSLSNGAANQETQYF	TGTGCCAGCAGTTTATCGAACGGGGCAGCCAACCAAGAGACCCAGTACTTC	.	.	TRBV27	TRBJ2-5
CAISDRTAHNYGYTF	TGTGCCATCAGTGATCGGACTGCTCATAACTATGGCTACACCTTC	.	.	TRBV10-3	TRBJ1-2
CASSIQGFGTGELFF	TGTGCCAGCAGCATACAGGGTTTTGGGACCGGGGAGCTGTTTTTT	.	.	TRBV5-4	TRBJ2-2
CASSYLAGPDSYNEQFF	TGTGCCAGCAGTTACTTGGCGGGACCCGACTCCTACAATGAGCAGTTCTTC	.	.	TRBV6-2/TRBV6-3	TRBJ2-1
CATSRDPELNTEAFF	TGTGCCACCAGCAGAGATCCGGAGTTGAACACTGAAGCTTTCTTT	once	.	TRBV15	TRBJ1-1
CASRNLAGGPGEQFF	TGTGCCAGCAGAAACCTAGCGGGAGGGCCGGGTGAGCAGTTCTTC	.	TRBD2	TRBV6-1	TRBJ2-1
CASSYFPGSYEQYF	TGTGCCAGCAGTTACTTCCCAGGCTCCTACGAGCAGTACTTC	.	.	TRBV6-2/TRBV6-3	TRBJ2-7
CSVDRVRREGETQYF	TGCAGCGTTGACAGGGTACGAAGAGAAGGCGAGACCCAGTACTTC	once	.	TRBV29-1	TRBJ2-5
CASSESRLSYGYTF	TGCGCCAGCAGTGAATCGAGGTTATCCTATGGCTACACCTTC	.	.	TRBV10-2	TRBJ1-2
CSAANRERGASTDTQYF	TGCAGTGCGGCGAATCGGGAGCGGGGAGCTAGCACAGATACGCAGTATTTT	.	TRBD2	TRBV20-1	TRBJ2-3
CAWTSPQETQYF	TGTGCCTGGACTAGTCCCCAAGAGACCCAGTACTTC	.	.	TRBV30	TRBJ2-5
CASSLRGVDTNEQFF	TGTGCCAGCAGCCTCAGGGGGGTGGACACCAATGAGCAGTTCTTC	.	.	TRBV13	TRBJ2-1
CAWSEGTGGGYTF	TGTGCCTGGAGTGAGGGGACAGGGGGAGGCTACACCTTC	.	TRBD1	TRBV30	TRBJ1-2
CSARDSRLAGSSYNEQFF	TGCAGTGCTAGAGATTCTCGACTGGCGGGGAGCTCCTACAATGAGCAGTTCTTC	.	.	TRBV20-1	TRBJ2-1
CASSGYRLGLNIQYF	TGTGCCAGCAGTGGATACCGGTTGGGGCTAAACATTCAGTACTTC	.	.	TRBV28	TRBJ2-4
CASSQEGQGISNEQFF	TGCGCCAGCAGCCAAGAGGGACAGGGAATTAGCAATGAGCAGTTCTTC	.	TRBD1	TRBV4-3	TRBJ2-1
CASSFGGGEKLFF	TGTGCCAGCAGTTTCGGGGGAGGCGAAAAACTGTTTTTT	.	.	TRBV28	TRBJ1-4
CSTGGPSREQFF	TGCAGCACCGGGGGCCCTTCCCGTGAGCAGTTCTTC	.	.	TRBV29-1	TRBJ2-1
CSVHAGQSYEQYF	TGCAGCGTCCACGCGGGACAGTCGTACGAGCAGTACTTC	.	.	TRBV29-1	TRBJ2-7
CASSLVRWGEGQETQYF	TGTGCCAGCAGCTTAGTTCGCTGGGGAGAGGGGCAAGAGACCCAGTACTTC	.	.	TRBV7-8	TRBJ2-5